The 9 T cell receptor beta chains listed next were all sequenced from one sample in a study of shared clonotypes between healthy human individuals. Method: immunoSEQ multiplex PCR; TCRdb's copy keeps in-frame clones and lacks some. Found here are about 730,000 clones, around 77% of them singletons; the top ten hold approximately 2%. The sequenced sample consisted of memory CD4+ T cells sorted from blood. The subset here: CD45RA-negative fraction. The receptor source for this set is a woman between 25 and 40 years old in good health.

As to this clone: Other DNA sequences in the same sample also yield this CDR3. The V and J genes are TRBV18 and TRBJ2-7; tentatively, D is TRBD2 (6 bases). CDR1 is KGHSH and CDR2 is LQKENI in the germline V gene. The ends were cut back, 0 bases at V and 1 base at J, with 7 bases in the middle. The length of the CDR3 is 14 residues. The CDR3 coding sequence is TGTGCCAGCTCACCACCTGCGGGGTCCTACGAGCAGTACTTC. Protein product: CASSPPAGSYEQYF.

As for this clone: Other nucleotide sequences in the sample specify the same CDR3. This chain joins TRBV4-2 and TRBJ2-6, with unresolved D. The CDR3 consists of 13 residues. The V end was cut by 1 base, the J end by 3 bases, with 1 base between. Germline CDR1 LGHNA, CDR2 YNFKEQ. DNA for the CDR3: TGTGCCAGCAGCCAAGTTGGGGCCAACGTCCTGACTTTC. Protein: CASSQVGANVLTF.

The chain is built from TRBV6-1 and TRBJ2-7; perhaps D is TRBD1 or TRBD2 (7 bases each). The CDR3 has 10 amino acids. Trimming took 8 bases from V and 9 from J, leaving 11 bases between them. The germline CDR1 and CDR2 sequences are MNHNS and SASEGT. CDR3 protein: CASQGEGQYF. The CDR3 DNA reads as TGTGCCAGCCAGGGGGAGGGGCAGTACTTC.

V gene TRBV7-9 combines with J gene TRBJ1-4; weak D call: TRBD1 (5 bases). The CDR3 totals 15 residues. CDR1 and CDR2 (germline): SEHNR, FQNEAQ (reference sequence). V shed 4 bases and J shed 4 bases, with 13 bases lying between them. The CDR3 spells CASSSAPGGNEKLFF. The CDR3 nucleotides are TGTGCCAGCAGCTCCGCCCCCGGGGGTAATGAAAAACTGTTTTTT.

On this clone: The identical CDR3 is also encoded by other nucleotide sequences in the sample. The chain has TRBV11-2 and TRBJ1-1, with a tentative D call TRBD1 (5 bases). Per germline, CDR1 SGHAT and CDR2 FQNNGV. This CDR3 comprises 13 residues. Trimming removed 2 bases from V and 1 base from J, with 5 bases in between. In nucleotides, the CDR3 is TGTGCCAGCAGCTTAACAGGGAACACTGAAGCTTTCTTT. As protein: CASSLTGNTEAFF.

The chain carries TRBV9 and TRBJ2-1, with D perhaps TRBD2 (6 bases). The V gene's germline CDR1 is SGDLS and CDR2 YYNGEE. With 3 bases removed from V and 7 bases from J, the gap between germline ends came to 14 bases. The CDR3 has 14 residues. The CDR3: CASSARTAGNEQFF. The CDR3 nucleotides read TGTGCCAGCAGCGCTCGGACGGCGGGGAATGAGCAGTTCTTC.

This clone was picked up many times. The CDR3 protein is CASRETSDYNEQFF. As DNA, the CDR3 is TGTGCCAGTAGGGAGACTAGCGATTACAATGAGCAGTTCTTC. V is TRBV19 and J is TRBJ2-1; TRBD2 agrees at 8 bases. The CDR3 is 14 residues long. V was pared by 6 bases and J by 4 bases, with 5 bases of the junction left unmatched. CDR1 is LNHDA and CDR2 is SQIVND in the germline V gene (reference sequence).

There are a few counts of this clone. The chain couples TRBV7-9 to TRBJ2-4; TRBD2 matches 16 bases. Germline CDR1 reads SEHNR; CDR2 reads FQNEAQ (reference sequence). The V gene end was trimmed by 5 bases and the J gene end by 7 bases; junction bases not matched to a gene: 5. The CDR3 is made up of 16 amino acids. Here the CDR3 DNA reads TGTGCCAGCAGCACGGGGACTAGCGGGAGGGGTAACATTCAGTACTTC. Translating gives CASSTGTSGRGNIQYF.

There are a few counts of this clone. V is TRBV6-6 and J is TRBJ1-2; tentative D call: TRBD1 (5 bases). Germline V CDR1 and CDR2: MNHNY, SVGAGI (reference sequence). Trimming stripped 7 bases from V and 7 bases from J, with 22 bases between. CDR3 length equals 15 residues. CDR3: CASTSRGNRVSGYTF. In DNA form, the CDR3 reads TGTGCCAGCACCTCCCGGGGGAACCGGGTTAGTGGCTACACCTTC.